Following are 32 T cell receptor beta chains from one sample sequenced in a study of shared clonotypes between healthy human individuals. Naive CD8 cells were CD45RO-negative, positively selected for CCR7, excluding terminally differentiated effector memory CD45RA+ cells. Some clones are missing from TCRdb's copy, which holds only in-frame ones; the method was immunoSEQ multiplex PCR. The sample holds hundreds of thousands of clones, about 95% seen once. Material: naive CD8+ T cells sorted from blood. Every receptor here comes from a woman aged 25 to 39 in good health.

This chain uses TRBV28 with TRBJ1-5; D is unresolved. Trimming removed 3 bases from V and 0 bases from J, with 9 bases in between. CDR1 and CDR2 from the germline V gene are MDHEN and SYDVKM. The CDR3 length is 15 residues. This chain's CDR3 is CASSFSGSSNQPQHF. The CDR3 bases are TGTGCCAGCAGTTTTTCGGGGAGTAGCAATCAGCCCCAGCATTTT.

The chain links TRBV15 to TRBJ1-5; D is unclear. The CDR3 has 14 amino acids. Trimming pared 1 base from V and 3 bases from J, leaving 7 bases between. Per the germline V gene, CDR1 is LNHNV and CDR2 is YYDKDF (reference sequence). This chain's CDR3 is CATSRVRDNQPQHF. CDR3 coding DNA: TGTGCCACCAGCAGAGTTAGGGACAATCAGCCCCAGCATTTT. Complete variable domain (other parts from reference TRBV15 and TRBJ1-5): DAMVIQNPRYQVTQFGKPVTLSCSQTLNHNVMYWYQQKSSQAPKLLFHYYDKDFNNEADTPDNFQSRRPNTSFCFLDIRSPGLGDTAMYLCATSRVRDNQPQHFGDGTRLSIL.

The V gene is TRBV27, the J gene TRBJ2-1, with D perhaps being TRBD1 or TRBD2 (5 bases each). This CDR3 spans 12 amino acids. Trimming removed 4 bases at V and 8 bases at J, with 9 bases between. CDR1 is MNHEY, CDR2 SMNVEV, per germline (reference sequence). CDR3 coding DNA: TGTGCCAGCAGTTCCCAGGGAGATGAGCAGTTCTTC. Its translation: CASSSQGDEQFF.

The sample holds a few counts of this clone. The chain is built from TRBV30 and TRBJ1-1; D gene ambiguous. The CDR3 runs 12 residues. The germline V and J ends were trimmed by 4 bases and 6 bases, with 12 bases remaining between them. Germline values: CDR1 GTSNPN, CDR2 SVGIG (reference sequence). Here the CDR3 DNA reads TGTGCCTGGATTCTCCCGGGGTCTGAAGCTTTCTTT. Its protein product is CAWILPGSEAFF.

The genes are TRBV27 and TRBJ2-5; tentatively, D is TRBD1 or TRBD2 (5 bases each). The CDR3 runs 14 residues. Germline V gene sequence: CDR1 MNHEY, CDR2 SMNVEV (reference sequence). The ends were cut back, 1 base at V and 0 bases at J, with 6 bases in the middle. This CDR3 is CASSLWGNQETQYF. The DNA for the CDR3 is TGTGCCAGCAGTTTATGGGGGAACCAAGAGACCCAGTACTTC.

The chain has TRBV18 and TRBJ2-5; D may be TRBD1 or TRBD2 (7 bases each). The CDR3 has 19 residues. V lost 6 bases and J lost 2, with 28 bases in between. Per germline, CDR1 KGHSH and CDR2 LQKENI. The CDR3: CASSGGGGEVLGKQETQYF. For the CDR3, the DNA is TGTGCCAGCTCCGGGGGAGGGGGCGAGGTGTTGGGCAAGCAAGAGACCCAGTACTTC.

The chain couples TRBV6-5 to TRBJ1-2, with no clear D. This CDR3 spans 16 amino acids. V was cut by 0 bases and J by 3 bases, with 14 bases left in between. CDR1 MNHEY and CDR2 SVGAGI come from the germline V gene. The CDR3 is CASSYSTPGSYYGYTF. As DNA, the CDR3 is TGTGCCAGCAGTTACTCGACCCCCGGGAGCTACTATGGCTACACCTTC.

The V gene is TRBV29-1, the J gene TRBJ2-5; 8 nucleotides line up with TRBD1. The CDR3 runs 13 residues. V trimming: 2 bases; J trimming: 6 bases; junction bases outside the gene matches: 5. Germline CDR1 SQVTM, CDR2 ANQGSEA. The CDR3 DNA is TGCAGCGTTGAAAAGGACAGGGACCAGACCCAGTACTTC. Residues: CSVEKDRDQTQYF.

The chain is built from TRBV19 and TRBJ2-7, with 10 bases lining up with TRBD2. The V and J ends lost 1 base and 3 bases, in that order; junction bases with no gene match: 3. Looked up from germline, CDR1 is LNHDA and CDR2 is SQIVND (reference sequence). The CDR3 consists of 15 residues. CDR3 residues: CASSIAWTSGYEQYF. The DNA for the CDR3 is TGTGCCAGTAGTATAGCTTGGACTAGCGGCTACGAGCAGTACTTC.

The V and J genes are TRBV4-1 and TRBJ2-3, with 9 bases fitting TRBD2. Germline V gene sequence: CDR1 MGHRA, CDR2 YSYEKL. Losses at the gene ends were 4 bases for V and 2 bases for J; bases not matched to a gene: 7. CDR3 length: 16 amino acids. The CDR3: CASSLLTSGITDTQYF. The CDR3 DNA sequence: TGCGCCAGCAGCCTGTTGACTAGCGGAATCACAGATACGCAGTATTTT.

The sample holds a few counts of this clone. Other DNA sequences in the same sample also yield this CDR3. The J gene is TRBJ2-7, the V gene TRBV27, with 10 bases identical to TRBD1. Germline V gene data show CDR1 as MNHEY and CDR2 as SMNVEV (reference sequence). This CDR3 has 14 amino acids. J was trimmed by 2 bases and V by 2 bases; bases with no gene match: 0. CDR3: CASSLGTGAYEQYF. In DNA form, the CDR3 reads TGTGCCAGCAGTTTAGGGACAGGGGCCTACGAGCAGTACTTC.

The CDR3 here is CASTAGTNTYEQYF. The CDR3 DNA follows: TGTGCCAGTACAGCAGGGACGAATACCTACGAGCAGTACTTC. This rearrangement joins TRBV19 to TRBJ2-7; possibly TRBD1 or TRBD2 for D (5 bases each). Trimming took 7 bases from V and 2 from J, leaving 15 bases between them. This CDR3 region has 14 residues. The germline V gene encodes CDR1 LNHDA and CDR2 SQIVND (reference sequence).

V and J are TRBV28 and TRBJ2-1; D gene uncertain. V lost 2 bases, J lost 0 bases, and 5 bases lay in between. The CDR3 is 14 amino acids. Looked up from germline, CDR1 is MDHEN and CDR2 is SYDVKM. This CDR3 is CASSLGASYNEQFF. CDR3 DNA sequence: TGTGCCAGCAGTTTAGGTGCCTCCTACAATGAGCAGTTCTTC.

The V call is TRBV6-5, the J call TRBJ2-5, with 11 bases fitting TRBD1. Germline V CDR1 and CDR2: MNHEY, SVGAGI. There are 15 residues in the CDR3. The junction had 7 bases not matched to a gene; V was cut back by 5 bases and J by 5 bases. The CDR3 here is CASSPWTGGGETQYF. The CDR3 coding sequence is TGTGCCAGCAGTCCTTGGACAGGGGGCGGGGAGACCCAGTACTTC.

The chain has TRBV19 and TRBJ2-7; 9 bases align to TRBD1. Germline V CDR1 and CDR2: LNHDA, SQIVND (reference sequence). Trimming at V came to 6 bases and at J to 0 bases, leaving 6 bases not matched to a gene. The CDR3 consists of 15 residues. CDR3 amino acids: CASSPDRGSSYEQYF. The CDR3 nucleotides read TGTGCCAGTAGCCCAGACAGGGGGTCCTCCTACGAGCAGTACTTC. The entire variable domain, with the rest obtained from reference TRBV19 and TRBJ2-7, is as follows: DGGITQSPKYLFRKEGQNVTLSCEQNLNHDAMYWYRQDPGQGLRLIYYSQIVNDFQKGDIAEGYSVSREKKESFPLTVTSAQKNPTAFYLCASSPDRGSSYEQYFGPGTRLTVT.

This rearrangement joins TRBV2 to TRBJ2-5, with a possible D match to TRBD1 (7 bases). V was trimmed by 6 bases and J by 5 bases, leaving 16 bases between them. The germline V gene has CDR1 SNHLY and CDR2 FYNNEI. The CDR3 has 14 residues. CDR3: CASRGQGGQETQYF. DNA for the CDR3: TGTGCCAGCAGGGGTCAGGGGGGTCAGGAGACCCAGTACTTC. Based on the CDR3 plus reference TRBV2 and TRBJ2-5, the full variable domain is EPEVTQTPSHQVTQMGQEVILRCVPISNHLYFYWYRQILGQKVEFLVSFYNNEISEKSEIFDDQFSVERPDGSNFTLKIRSTKLEDSAMYFCASRGQGGQETQYFGPGTRLLVL.

The CDR3, as DNA: TGTGCCAGAAGCTCCATACAACAAACTGAAGCTTTCTTT. Encoded protein: CARSSIQQTEAFF. The rearrangement links TRBV5-3 to TRBJ1-1; D remains unclear. TRBV5-3 carries the ORF label, with uncertain function. V was pared by 3 bases and J by 5 bases, with 11 bases between. The CDR3 extends over 13 amino acids.

This chain uses TRBV19 with TRBJ1-1, with D tentatively TRBD1 (6 bases). Trimming stripped 3 bases from V and 1 base from J, with 15 bases between. This CDR3 has 16 amino acids. Germline V gene data show CDR1 as LNHDA and CDR2 as SQIVND (reference sequence). CDR3: CASSISRDNKNTEAFF. The DNA of the CDR3 is TGTGCCAGTAGTATCTCCCGGGACAACAAGAACACTGAAGCTTTCTTT.

The count of this clone is one. The V call is TRBV6-6, the J call TRBJ2-5; TRBD1 aligns across 7 bases. After removal of 2 bases from V and 3 bases from J, the junction contained 6 bases not matched to a gene. The CDR3 sequence is 15 residues long. Germline V gene sequence: CDR1 MNHNY, CDR2 SVGAGI (reference sequence). CDR3 nucleotides: TGTGCCAGCAGTTACGGTTATCAGGGGGAAGAGACCCAGTACTTC. Translated: CASSYGYQGEETQYF.

The chain couples TRBV6-6 to TRBJ2-7, with TRBD1 matching 11 bases. CDR1 is MNHNY and CDR2 is SVGAGI in the germline V gene (reference sequence). Germline trimming cut 6 bases from V and 1 base from J; bases unmatched to any gene: 5. This CDR3 is built from 15 residues. The CDR3 DNA reads TGTGCCAGCAGCTCAGGACAGGGGGCATCCTACGAGCAGTACTTC. Translation gives CASSSGQGASYEQYF.

The chain uses TRBV2 and TRBJ2-1; D unresolved. V gave up 7 bases and J gave up 4 bases, with 17 bases separating them. Germline V lookup: CDR1 SNHLY, CDR2 FYNNEI. This CDR3 contains 15 residues. Here the CDR3 DNA reads TGTGCCAGCACGTCGGCAGTCATATTGTACAATGAGCAGTTCTTC. It codes for CASTSAVILYNEQFF. The full variable domain, in which reference TRBV2 and TRBJ2-1 provide the parts outside the CDR3, is EPEVTQTPSHQVTQMGQEVILRCVPISNHLYFYWYRQILGQKVEFLVSFYNNEISEKSEIFDDQFSVERPDGSNFTLKIRSTKLEDSAMYFCASTSAVILYNEQFFGPGTRLTVL.

The chain carries TRBV29-1 and TRBJ2-7; 7 nucleotides agree with TRBD2. V shed 3 bases and J 3 bases; nucleotides not matched to a gene: 5. The germline V gene has CDR1 SQVTM and CDR2 ANQGSEA. This CDR3 is built from 13 residues. CDR3 bases: TGCAGCGTTGAGGCAGGGAGGGACTACGAGCAGTACTTC. It translates to CSVEAGRDYEQYF.

V usage is TRBV9 and J usage is TRBJ2-3; 7 nucleotides line up with TRBD2. Germline CDR1 is SGDLS and CDR2 is YYNGEE. With V trimmed by 0 bases and J by 1 base, 2 bases remained unmatched. The CDR3 has 15 amino acids. The CDR3 coding sequence is TGTGCCAGCAGCGTAGGGGGGGGTGGCACAGATACGCAGTATTTT. Its translation: CASSVGGGGTDTQYF. Drawing the rest from reference TRBV9 and TRBJ2-3, the complete variable domain is DSGVTQTPKHLITATGQRVTLRCSPRSGDLSVYWYQQSLDQGLQFLIQYYNGEERAKGNILERFSAQQFPDLHSELNLSSLELGDSALYFCASSVGGGGTDTQYFGPGTRLTVL.

The chain links TRBV28 to TRBJ2-5; TRBD1 is a possible D gene (5 bases). There are 15 residues in the CDR3. The V and J ends lost 4 bases and 0 bases respectively, with 12 bases between them. Germline CDR1 MDHEN, CDR2 SYDVKM. This CDR3 reads CASSSKDTNQETQYF. CDR3 nucleotides: TGTGCCAGCAGTTCAAAGGACACAAACCAAGAGACCCAGTACTTC. Full variable domain (remainder filled in from reference TRBV28 and TRBJ2-5): DVKVTQSSRYLVKRTGEKVFLECVQDMDHENMFWYRQDPGLGLRLIYFSYDVKMKEKGDIPEGYSVSREKKERFSLILESASTNQTSMYLCASSSKDTNQETQYFGPGTRLLVL.

This sequence joins TRBV6-5 and TRBJ1-5; the D is unclear. CDR1 and CDR2 (germline): MNHEY, SVGAGI. V lost 2 bases to trimming and J lost 7 bases, with 9 bases between them. The CDR3 runs 13 residues. CDR3 in amino acids: CASSYGADQPQHF. The CDR3 DNA reads TGTGCCAGCAGTTACGGTGCCGACCAGCCCCAGCATTTT.

This clone was picked up one time. The gene calls are TRBV13 and TRBJ2-5; TRBD2 matches 10 bases. Gene TRBJ2-7 matches the end of the DNA better, so the J call may be wrong. The CDR3 has 17 residues. CDR1 and CDR2 (germline): PRHDT, FYEKMQ (reference sequence). Written as DNA, the CDR3 is TGTGCCAGCAGCTTAGGAAGCGGGAGGGCCGGGTCCTACGAGCAGTACTTC. This translates into CASSLGSGRAGSYEQYF.

The chain combines TRBV25-1 with TRBJ2-2, with TRBD2 matching over 8 bases. The CDR3 has 14 residues. V was clipped by 5 bases and J by 7 bases; unmatched bases: 6. CDR1 is MGHDK and CDR2 is SYGVNS in the germline V gene. CDR3 protein: CASSSSGSSGELFF. Written as DNA, the CDR3 is TGTGCCAGCAGTAGCAGCGGGAGCAGCGGGGAGCTGTTTTTT.

This clone came up once. V is TRBV28 and J is TRBJ2-3; D possibly corresponds to TRBD2 (5 bases). In germline, CDR1 is MDHEN, CDR2 SYDVKM. The CDR3 is 17 amino acids. V lost 2 bases, J lost 1 base, and 16 bases lay in between. CDR3 region: CASSLGVVGLRTDTQYF. The CDR3 DNA reads as TGTGCCAGCAGTTTAGGGGTGGTAGGACTTCGCACAGATACGCAGTATTTT.

This chain joins TRBV13 and TRBJ2-1, with 11 bases matching TRBD2. This CDR3 spans 16 amino acids. V dropped 4 bases and J dropped 7; count of bases not matched to a gene: 9. Per the germline V gene, CDR1 is PRHDT and CDR2 is FYEKMQ (reference sequence). The CDR3 sequence: CASSSPLAGGKNEQFF. CDR3 coding DNA: TGTGCCAGCAGCTCCCCCCTAGCGGGAGGTAAGAATGAGCAGTTCTTC.

The V call is TRBV29-1, the J call TRBJ2-7; no definite D call. The CDR3 length is 13 residues. The V gene's germline CDR1 is SQVTM and CDR2 ANQGSEA. Trimming removed 6 bases from V and 0 bases from J, with 12 bases in between. As DNA, the CDR3 is TGCAGCGTGGAAAATTCGGGCTCCTACGAGCAGTACTTC. Its translation: CSVENSGSYEQYF.

On this clone: This same CDR3 is encoded by further DNA sequences in the sample. The chain couples TRBV28 to TRBJ1-1; D unresolved. The CDR3 sequence is 13 residues long. Germline CDR1 is MDHEN and CDR2 is SYDVKM. V was cut by 6 bases and J by 0 bases, with 8 bases left in between. The chain's CDR3 is CASSLGLNTEAFF. For the CDR3, the DNA is TGTGCCAGCAGCCTCGGACTGAACACTGAAGCTTTCTTT.

The chain joins TRBV27 to TRBJ2-7, with D tentatively TRBD1 (7 bases). Germline CDR1 and CDR2: MNHEY and SMNVEV (reference sequence). Trimming pared 11 bases from V and 0 bases from J, leaving 11 bases between. CDR3 length: 12 residues. The CDR3 protein is CAAGGSSYEQYF. In DNA form, the CDR3 reads TGTGCCGCAGGGGGGAGCTCCTACGAGCAGTACTTC.